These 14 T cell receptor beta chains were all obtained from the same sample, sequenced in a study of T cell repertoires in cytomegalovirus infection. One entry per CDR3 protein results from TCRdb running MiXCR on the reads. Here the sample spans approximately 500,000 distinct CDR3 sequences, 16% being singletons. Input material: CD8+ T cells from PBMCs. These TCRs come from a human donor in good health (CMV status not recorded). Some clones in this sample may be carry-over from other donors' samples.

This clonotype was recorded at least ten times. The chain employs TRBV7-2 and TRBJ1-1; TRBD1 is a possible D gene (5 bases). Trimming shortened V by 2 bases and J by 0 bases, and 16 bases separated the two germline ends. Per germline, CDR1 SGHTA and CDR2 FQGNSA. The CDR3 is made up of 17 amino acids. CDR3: CASSLWVGQTMNTEAFF. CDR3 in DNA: TGTGCCAGCAGCTTATGGGTGGGGCAAACCATGAACACTGAAGCTTTCTTT.

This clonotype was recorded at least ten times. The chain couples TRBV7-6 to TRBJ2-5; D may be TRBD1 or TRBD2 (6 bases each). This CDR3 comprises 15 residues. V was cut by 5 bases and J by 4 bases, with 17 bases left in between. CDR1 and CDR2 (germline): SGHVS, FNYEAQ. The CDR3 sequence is CASSPPGAAGETQYF. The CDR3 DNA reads TGTGCCAGCAGCCCGCCGGGGGCAGCGGGAGAGACCCAGTACTTC.

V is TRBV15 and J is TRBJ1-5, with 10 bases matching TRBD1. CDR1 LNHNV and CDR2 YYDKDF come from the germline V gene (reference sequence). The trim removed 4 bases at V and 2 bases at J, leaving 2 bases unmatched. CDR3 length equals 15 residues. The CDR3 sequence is CATSKGTGGNQPQHF. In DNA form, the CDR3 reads TGTGCCACCAGCAAAGGGACAGGGGGCAATCAGCCCCAGCATTTT. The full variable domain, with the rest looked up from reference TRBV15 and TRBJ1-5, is DAMVIQNPRYQVTQFGKPVTLSCSQTLNHNVMYWYQQKSSQAPKLLFHYYDKDFNNEADTPDNFQSRRPNTSFCFLDIRSPGLGDTAMYLCATSKGTGGNQPQHFGDGTRLSIL.

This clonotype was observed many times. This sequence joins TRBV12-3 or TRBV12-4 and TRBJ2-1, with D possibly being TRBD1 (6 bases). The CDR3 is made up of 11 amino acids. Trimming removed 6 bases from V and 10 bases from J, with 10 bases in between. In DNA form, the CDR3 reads TGTGCCAGCAGGGGGACAACCGAGCAGTTCTTC. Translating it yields CASRGTTEQFF.

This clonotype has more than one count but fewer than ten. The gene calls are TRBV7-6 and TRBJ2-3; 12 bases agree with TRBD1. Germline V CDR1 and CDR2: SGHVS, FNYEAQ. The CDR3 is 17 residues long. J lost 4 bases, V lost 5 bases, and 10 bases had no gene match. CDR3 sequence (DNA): TGTGCCAGCAGCCAAAGAGGGGGGACAGGGGGCGCAGATACGCAGTATTTT. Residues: CASSQRGGTGGADTQYF.

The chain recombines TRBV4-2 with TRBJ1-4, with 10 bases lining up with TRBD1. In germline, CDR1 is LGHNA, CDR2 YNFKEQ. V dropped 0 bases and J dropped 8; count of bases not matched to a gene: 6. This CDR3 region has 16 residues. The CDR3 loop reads CASSQEEGTGEEKLFF. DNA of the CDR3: TGTGCCAGCAGCCAAGAAGAGGGGACAGGGGAGGAAAAACTGTTTTTT.

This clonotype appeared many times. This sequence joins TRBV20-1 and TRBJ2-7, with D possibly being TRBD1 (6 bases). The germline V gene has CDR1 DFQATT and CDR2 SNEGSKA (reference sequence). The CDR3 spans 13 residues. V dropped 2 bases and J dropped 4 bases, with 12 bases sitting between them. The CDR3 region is CSARNRATYEQYF. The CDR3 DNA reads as TGCAGTGCTAGAAACAGGGCAACTTACGAGCAGTACTTC.

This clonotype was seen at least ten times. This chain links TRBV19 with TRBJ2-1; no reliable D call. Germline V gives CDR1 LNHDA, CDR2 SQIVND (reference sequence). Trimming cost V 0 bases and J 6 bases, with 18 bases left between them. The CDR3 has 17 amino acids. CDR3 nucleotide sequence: TGTGCCAGTAGTATAGACCCCCAACTCGGATACTTCAATGAGCAGTTCTTC. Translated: CASSIDPQLGYFNEQFF.

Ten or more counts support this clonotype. The CDR3 protein is CASSPRGQGRLTEAFF. CDR3 nucleotide sequence: TGTGCCAGCAGTCCCCGCGGGCAGGGACGGCTTACTGAAGCTTTCTTT. The rearrangement joins TRBV28 to TRBJ1-1, with D possibly being TRBD1 (5 bases). The CDR3 sequence is 16 residues long. Trimming took 5 bases from V and 5 from J, leaving 21 bases between them. Germline assignment: CDR1 MDHEN and CDR2 SYDVKM.

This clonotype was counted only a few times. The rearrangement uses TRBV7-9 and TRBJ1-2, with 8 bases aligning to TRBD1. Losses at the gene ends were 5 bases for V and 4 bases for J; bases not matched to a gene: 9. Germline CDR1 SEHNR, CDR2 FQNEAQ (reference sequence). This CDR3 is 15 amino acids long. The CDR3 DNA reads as TGTGCCAGCAGCCGCGATAAGACAGGGGCCTATGGCTACACCTTC. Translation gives CASSRDKTGAYGYTF.

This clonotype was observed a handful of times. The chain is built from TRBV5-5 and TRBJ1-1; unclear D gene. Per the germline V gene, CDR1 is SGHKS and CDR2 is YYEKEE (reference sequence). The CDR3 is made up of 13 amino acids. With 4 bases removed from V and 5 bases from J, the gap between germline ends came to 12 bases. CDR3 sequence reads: CASSPHLKTEAFF. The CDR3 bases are TGTGCCAGCAGCCCGCATTTAAAAACTGAAGCTTTCTTT.

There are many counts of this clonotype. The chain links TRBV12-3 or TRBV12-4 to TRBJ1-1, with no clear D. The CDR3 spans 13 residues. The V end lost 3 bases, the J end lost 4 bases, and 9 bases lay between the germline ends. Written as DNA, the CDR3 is TGTGCCAGCAGTTTTTCTGCGGGCACTGAAGCTTTCTTT. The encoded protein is CASSFSAGTEAFF.

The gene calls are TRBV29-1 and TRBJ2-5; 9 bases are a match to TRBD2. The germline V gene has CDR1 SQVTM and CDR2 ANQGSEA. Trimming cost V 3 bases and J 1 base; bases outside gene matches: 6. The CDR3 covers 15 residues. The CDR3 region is CSVERLAVTQETQYF. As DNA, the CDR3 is TGCAGCGTTGAGCGACTAGCGGTTACCCAAGAGACCCAGTACTTC.

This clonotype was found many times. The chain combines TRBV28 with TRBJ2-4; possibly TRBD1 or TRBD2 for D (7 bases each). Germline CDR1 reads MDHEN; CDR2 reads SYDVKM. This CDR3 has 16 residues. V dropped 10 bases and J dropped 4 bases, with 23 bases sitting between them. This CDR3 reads CATARSGEGAKNIQYF. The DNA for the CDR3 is TGTGCCACCGCGAGGTCAGGGGAGGGGGCGAAAAACATTCAGTACTTC.